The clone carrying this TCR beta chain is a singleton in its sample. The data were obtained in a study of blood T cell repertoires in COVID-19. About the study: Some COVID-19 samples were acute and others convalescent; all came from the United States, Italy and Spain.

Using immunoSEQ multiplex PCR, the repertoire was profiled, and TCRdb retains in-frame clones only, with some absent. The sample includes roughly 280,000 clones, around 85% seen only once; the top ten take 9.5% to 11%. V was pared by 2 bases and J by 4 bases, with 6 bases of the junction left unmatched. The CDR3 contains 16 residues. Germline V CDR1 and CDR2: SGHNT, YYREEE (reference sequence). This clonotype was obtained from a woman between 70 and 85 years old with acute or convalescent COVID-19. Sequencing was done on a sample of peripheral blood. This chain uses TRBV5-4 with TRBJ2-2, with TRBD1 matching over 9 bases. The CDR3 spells CASSFPGQGSTGELFF. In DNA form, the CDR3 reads TGTGCCAGCAGCTTTCCGGGACAGGGATCCACCGGGGAGCTGTTTTTT.